The clone carrying this T cell receptor beta chain is termed medium-sized. Time point here: sample taken at primary tumor resection. The donors were 55 to 85 patients with non-small cell lung cancer that was early-stage and untreated. This specimen belongs to a study of spatial heterogeneity in lung cancer. The CDR3 is 15 residues long. V lost 5 bases and J 4 bases, leaving 14 bases between the germline ends. Germline loops: CDR1 SEHNR, CDR2 FQNEAQ (reference sequence). TCRdb itself ran the 5' RACE reads through MiXCR, one entry per CDR3 protein. The table has over a thousand distinct CDR3 sequences, 6.5% to 8% seen once.

The sequencing here drew on normal lung tissue next to the tumor, taken at surgery. The origin of this receptor is a male donor with early-stage non-small cell lung cancer. This chain connects TRBV7-9 to TRBJ1-4; TRBD1 is a possible D gene (6 bases). CDR3: CASSPEGHGNEKLFF. The CDR3 bases are TGTGCCAGCAGCCCCGAGGGACACGGTAATGAAAAACTGTTTTTT.